What follows are 30 T cell receptor beta chains derived from one specimen sequenced in a study of neurological immune-mediated disorders. Each CDR3 protein gets one entry after TCRdb re-called the 5' RACE reads with MiXCR. The table records about 31,000 distinct CDR3 sequences, about 14% of them present only once. Noted time point: technical triplicate 2. What was sequenced was CD4+ T cells from blood. Source of these receptors: a female donor with HTLV-1-associated myelopathy (HAM/TSP).

Ten or more counts support this clonotype. V gene TRBV7-9 combines with J gene TRBJ2-7, with D perhaps matching TRBD1 (5 bases). The CDR3 totals 14 residues. Germline V gives CDR1 SEHNR, CDR2 FQNEAQ (reference sequence). Trimming took 1 base from V and 3 from J, leaving 10 bases between them. CDR3 amino acids: CASSLGQGYYEQYF. The CDR3 bases are TGTGCCAGCAGCTTAGGGCAGGGTTACTACGAGCAGTACTTC.

This clonotype was counted many times. With a much larger clone just one base away, this may be a read error. V is TRBV14 and J is TRBJ1-5; D is unclear. Germline V gene sequence: CDR1 SGHDN, CDR2 FVKESK. This CDR3 region has 8 residues. The CDR3 sequence is CASTPHHF. CDR3 coding DNA: TGTGCCAGCACGCCCCATCATTTT.

This clonotype was counted a few times. This sequence joins TRBV7-2 and TRBJ2-3; tentatively, D is TRBD1 (5 bases). V lost 1 base and J lost 4, with 9 bases in between. Germline lookup yields CDR1 SGHTA and CDR2 FQGNSA. This CDR3 has 14 amino acids. The CDR3 spells CASSLVLGPDTQYF. The DNA of the CDR3 is TGTGCCAGCAGCTTAGTGCTGGGGCCAGATACGCAGTATTTT.

This chain connects TRBV9 to TRBJ1-1; D is ambiguous. Trimming removed 3 bases at V and 12 bases at J, with 21 bases between. The CDR3 is 14 residues long. Germline CDR1 reads SGDLS; CDR2 reads YYNGEE. The CDR3 nucleotides are TGTGCCAGCAGCGCCACCCTGGAGGCCAAGAGGTCTTTCTTT. Translating gives CASSATLEAKRSFF.

Many counts were recorded for this clonotype. V usage is TRBV10-3 and J usage is TRBJ1-1, with a possible D match to TRBD1 (5 bases). Germline V lookup: CDR1 ENHRY, CDR2 SYGVKD. V shed 2 bases and J shed 2 bases, with 9 bases lying between them. The CDR3 spans 14 residues. CDR3 loop: CAISEPTGNTEAFF. Here the CDR3 DNA reads TGTGCCATCAGTGAGCCCACAGGAAACACTGAAGCTTTCTTT.

This clonotype was observed many times. J is TRBJ2-2 and V is TRBV20-1, with D possibly being TRBD2 (6 bases). The CDR3 runs 16 residues. The V end lost 0 bases, the J end lost 1 base, and 12 bases lay between the germline ends. Looked up from germline, CDR1 is DFQATT and CDR2 is SNEGSKA (reference sequence). The CDR3 here is CSARDPREGNTGELFF. CDR3 coding DNA: TGCAGTGCTAGAGATCCGCGGGAAGGGAACACCGGGGAGCTGTTTTTT.

This clonotype was seen at least ten times. The chain couples TRBV24-1 to TRBJ2-3; D not certain. The CDR3 totals 12 residues. Germline values: CDR1 KGHDR, CDR2 SFDVKD. V gave up 5 bases and J gave up 6 bases, with 8 bases separating them. The CDR3 sequence: CATSAPADTQYF. In nucleotides, the CDR3 is TGTGCCACCAGTGCCCCTGCCGATACGCAGTATTTT.

Many counts were recorded for this clonotype. The chain combines TRBV3-1 with TRBJ1-1, with TRBD1 matching over 9 bases. CDR3 length equals 16 residues. J was trimmed by 5 bases and V by 5 bases; bases with no gene match: 12. Per the germline V gene, CDR1 is LGHDT and CDR2 is YNNKEL (reference sequence). CDR3 sequence: CASSSRQGGEDTEAFF. The CDR3, as DNA: TGTGCCAGCAGCTCCCGACAGGGGGGGGAGGATACTGAAGCTTTCTTT.

This clonotype showed up many times. The rearrangement links TRBV20-1 to TRBJ2-1, with a weak D call TRBD1 (6 bases). In germline, CDR1 is DFQATT, CDR2 SNEGSKA (reference sequence). The CDR3 covers 17 residues. V shed 6 bases and J shed 0 bases, with 21 bases lying between them. Here the CDR3 reads CSARPFTDRSSYNEQFF. The CDR3 DNA follows: TGCAGTGCCCGCCCCTTCACCGACAGGAGCTCCTACAATGAGCAGTTCTTC.

This clonotype was recorded at least ten times. CDR3 region: CASSVDGTPGGNVLTF. Written as DNA, the CDR3 is TGCGCCAGCAGCGTGGACGGGACGCCTGGTGGCAACGTCCTGACTTTC. The genes are TRBV5-1 and TRBJ2-6; D possibly uses TRBD1 or TRBD2 (5 bases each). Germline-derived CDR1 and CDR2 are SGHRS and YFSETQ. Trimming cost V 4 bases and J 9 bases, with 20 bases left between them. There are 16 residues in the CDR3.

The chain uses TRBV15 and TRBJ1-5; no reliable D call. Germline CDR1 and CDR2: LNHNV and YYDKDF (reference sequence). The CDR3 has 8 residues. The CDR3 is CSNQPQHF. CDR3 DNA sequence: TGTAGCAATCAGCCCCAGCATTTT.

This clonotype came up many times. This chain uses TRBV5-1 with TRBJ2-5, with 8 bases lining up with TRBD2. Germline assignment: CDR1 SGHRS and CDR2 YFSETQ. The CDR3 totals 15 residues. The J segment lost 5 bases and the V segment lost 0 bases, leaving 6 bases of the junction unmatched. The CDR3 reads CASSLAGGAQETQYF. Here the CDR3 DNA reads TGCGCCAGCAGCTTGGCCGGGGGGGCCCAGGAGACCCAGTACTTC. The variable domain in full, with the rest retrieved from reference TRBV5-1 and TRBJ2-5, is KAGVTQTPRYLIKTRGQQVTLSCSPISGHRSVSWYQQTPGQGLQFLFEYFSETQRNKGNFPGRFSGRQFSNSRSEMNVSTLELGDSALYLCASSLAGGAQETQYFGPGTRLLVL.

This clonotype was seen at least ten times. The V gene is TRBV5-1, the J gene TRBJ2-7; the D gene could be TRBD1 or TRBD2 (5 bases each). Trimming left V 7 bases short and J 0 bases short, with 14 bases between. The CDR3 contains 14 residues. Looked up from germline, CDR1 is SGHRS and CDR2 is YFSETQ. In DNA, the CDR3 is TGCGCCAGCGCTCCCGGGACGCCCTCCTACGAGCAGTACTTC. Translation: CASAPGTPSYEQYF.

This clonotype occurred many times. This sequence joins TRBV12-3 or TRBV12-4 and TRBJ2-7; D gene unclear. With 3 bases removed from V and 5 bases from J, the gap between germline ends came to 14 bases. The CDR3 is 14 residues long. The CDR3 DNA reads as TGTGCCAGCAGTTTTTTCGCGGTCGGCCACGAGCAGTACTTC. Translating it yields CASSFFAVGHEQYF.

This clonotype was picked up many times. This chain uses TRBV5-1 with TRBJ2-2; TRBD1 is a possible D gene (5 bases). The V gene's germline CDR1 is SGHRS and CDR2 YFSETQ. This CDR3 spans 14 amino acids. V shed 2 bases and J shed 1 base, with 6 bases lying between them. The CDR3 DNA sequence: TGCGCCAGCAGCTTAGACAGGAACACCGGGGAGCTGTTTTTT. Translation: CASSLDRNTGELFF.

Many counts were recorded for this clonotype. The chain uses TRBV9 and TRBJ1-2; no clear D gene. The CDR3 is 13 residues long. The V end was cut by 3 bases, the J end by 8 bases, with 14 bases between. The V gene's germline CDR1 is SGDLS and CDR2 YYNGEE. CDR3 DNA: TGTGCCAGCAGCGGTTGGGGAGTTGAGGGCTACACCTTC. Translated, it gives CASSGWGVEGYTF.

In this sample, this clonotype turned up many times. This chain links TRBV15 with TRBJ2-1, with D uncertain. This CDR3 has 15 residues. Germline V gene data show CDR1 as LNHNV and CDR2 as YYDKDF (reference sequence). The V and J ends lost 2 bases and 16 bases respectively, with 24 bases between them. The CDR3 DNA reads as TGTGCCACCAGCAGACTCCAGCCACCTCAAGACATCTCTTTCTTC. It translates to CATSRLQPPQDISFF.

This clonotype was observed many times. The chain uses TRBV5-8 and TRBJ2-4; D remains unclear. V was pared by 4 bases and J by 11 bases, with 7 bases between. Germline V gene sequence: CDR1 SGHTS, CDR2 YDEGEE. The length of the CDR3 is 10 residues. The CDR3 is CASSPGLQYF. CDR3 coding DNA: TGTGCCAGCAGCCCGGGCCTTCAGTACTTC.

This clonotype was seen many times. The CDR3 here is CASSIGGLAGGPRDTQYF. The DNA of the CDR3 is TGTGCCAGCAGCATAGGGGGACTAGCGGGGGGCCCGCGGGATACGCAGTATTTT. The genes are TRBV5-5 and TRBJ2-3; 15 bases are shared with TRBD2. Germline CDR1 SGHKS, CDR2 YYEKEE (reference sequence). V lost 4 bases, J lost 6 bases, and 12 bases stayed unmatched. This CDR3 has 18 residues.

The table lists this clonotype with many counts. The chain is built from TRBV5-5 and TRBJ2-7; 10 positions match TRBD1. V was pared by 4 bases and J by 3 bases, with 1 base of the junction left unmatched. The CDR3 totals 13 residues. Germline lookup yields CDR1 SGHKS and CDR2 YYEKEE (reference sequence). CDR3 sequence reads: CASSRDRGYEQYF. The CDR3 DNA is TGTGCCAGCAGCCGGGACAGGGGCTACGAGCAGTACTTC.

This clonotype appeared many times. This chain links TRBV30 with TRBJ1-4, with a tentative D call TRBD1 (5 bases). CDR3 length: 15 residues. V was pared by 3 bases and J by 5 bases, with 16 bases between. Germline CDR1 reads GTSNPN; CDR2 reads SVGIG (reference sequence). CDR3 bases: TGTGCCTGGAGGATCCCGGGACGACCGAATGAAAAACTGTTTTTT. This sequence encodes CAWRIPGRPNEKLFF.

This clonotype came up many times. J is TRBJ1-6 and V is TRBV7-2; D is perhaps TRBD1 (5 bases). The V gene's germline CDR1 is SGHTA and CDR2 FQGNSA. V dropped 2 bases and J dropped 7 bases, with 9 bases sitting between them. This CDR3 has 14 residues. The CDR3 DNA sequence: TGTGCCAGCAGCTTACAGGGCCAGAATTCACCCCTCCACTTT. This sequence encodes CASSLQGQNSPLHF.

This clonotype was found many times. V gene TRBV21-1 combines with J gene TRBJ1-5; TRBD1 is taken as the D call from the table, unchecked against the DNA. TRBV21-1 is shown as a pseudogene. This CDR3 comprises 16 residues. CDR3 sequence: CASSKEVTGSNQPQHF. CDR3 sequence (DNA): TGTGCCAGCAGCAAAGAGGTAACAGGGAGCAATCAGCCCCAGCATTTT.

This clonotype was seen at least ten times. J is TRBJ2-4 and V is TRBV28; 12 bases line up with TRBD2. The germline CDR1 and CDR2 sequences are MDHEN and SYDVKM. V was clipped by 5 bases and J by 8 bases; unmatched bases: 13. The CDR3 is 17 amino acids. The CDR3 loop reads CASSHAGTSGLGDIQYF. The CDR3 DNA follows: TGTGCCAGCAGTCATGCAGGGACTAGCGGGTTGGGGGACATTCAGTACTTC.

This clonotype was detected ten times or more. In nucleotides, the CDR3 is TGCGCCAGCAGCTACCTCAGGGGGCCCACAGATACGCAGTATTTT. Translated: CASSYLRGPTDTQYF. The V gene is TRBV5-1, the J gene TRBJ2-3, with 8 nucleotides matching TRBD1. Unmatched junction bases numbered 5, after V lost 3 bases and J lost 2 bases. CDR3 length equals 15 residues. Germline V gives CDR1 SGHRS, CDR2 YFSETQ.

The sample holds many counts of this clonotype. The CDR3 loop is CASRIRDRASYNSPLHF. In DNA form, the CDR3 reads TGTGCCAGTAGGATCCGGGACAGGGCTTCCTATAATTCACCCCTCCACTTT. The chain recombines TRBV19 with TRBJ1-6, with 9 bases aligning to TRBD1. The CDR3 is 17 amino acids. V was pared by 6 bases and J by 1 base, with 7 bases of the junction left unmatched. Germline V gene data show CDR1 as LNHDA and CDR2 as SQIVND (reference sequence).

This clonotype was seen at least ten times. V and J are TRBV7-2 and TRBJ1-5; D unresolved. The V gene lost 4 bases and the J gene lost 4 bases, with 11 bases spanning the gap. The CDR3 consists of 14 residues. The germline V gene has CDR1 SGHTA and CDR2 FQGNSA. This chain's CDR3 is CASSSPSLNQPQHF. The CDR3 DNA sequence: TGTGCCAGCAGCTCCCCCTCCCTTAATCAGCCCCAGCATTTT.

This clonotype was picked up many times. Here the CDR3 DNA reads TGTGCCAGCAGTTTAACTACCTACGAGCAGTACTTC. It yields the protein CASSLTTYEQYF. V is TRBV12-3 or TRBV12-4 and J is TRBJ2-7; D gene uncertain. V was shortened by 2 bases and J by 2 bases, with 4 bases between the two germline ends. CDR3 length: 12 amino acids.

There are many counts of this clonotype. The DNA of the CDR3 is TGTGCCAGCACTTCAGGGGTAAATAATTCACCCCTCCACTTT. Residues: CASTSGVNNSPLHF. V gene TRBV28 combines with J gene TRBJ1-6; TRBD1 is a possible D gene (6 bases). There are 14 residues in the CDR3. Trimming pared 7 bases from V and 5 bases from J, leaving 12 bases between. In germline, CDR1 is MDHEN, CDR2 SYDVKM.

This clonotype was found many times. The chain recombines TRBV5-1 with TRBJ1-1, with a tentative D call TRBD1 (6 bases). Trimming took 0 bases from V and 2 from J, leaving 14 bases between them. Germline assignment: CDR1 SGHRS and CDR2 YFSETQ. The CDR3 length is 16 residues. In DNA form, the CDR3 reads TGCGCCAGCAGCTTGGTGGAACAGGGATTTAACACTGAAGCTTTCTTT. This translates into CASSLVEQGFNTEAFF.